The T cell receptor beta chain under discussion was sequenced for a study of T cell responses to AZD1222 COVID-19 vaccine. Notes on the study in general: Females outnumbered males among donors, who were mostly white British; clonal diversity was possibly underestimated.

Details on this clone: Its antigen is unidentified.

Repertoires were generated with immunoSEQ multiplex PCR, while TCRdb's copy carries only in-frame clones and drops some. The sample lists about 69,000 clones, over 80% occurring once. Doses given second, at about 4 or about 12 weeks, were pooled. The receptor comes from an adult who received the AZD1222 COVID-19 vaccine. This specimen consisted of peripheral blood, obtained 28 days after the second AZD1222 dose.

The chain's CDR3 is CASSPGTEPDTQYF. DNA of the CDR3: TGTGCCAGCAGTCCCGGGACAGAGCCAGATACGCAGTATTTT. J is TRBJ2-3 and V is TRBV6-6; 7 bases agree with TRBD1. The CDR3 loop spans 14 amino acids. Germline V gene data show CDR1 as MNHNY and CDR2 as SVGAGI (reference sequence). J gave up 4 bases and V 5 bases, and 6 bases lay outside the gene matches.